Listed here are 25 T cell receptor beta chains from one sample, sequenced in a study of T and B cells in COVID-19 patients. BIOMED2 TRB-A/B primer pools were used in multiplex TRB PCR. TCRdb re-called the multiplex PCR reads through MiXCR, storing one row per CDR3 protein. The sample has about 20,000 distinct CDR3 sequences; around 28% are singletons. TRB was amplified from roughly 250-500 ng of blood genomic DNA. Sequencing input: blood. Receptors were obtained from a human donor who had recovered from COVID-19.

With respect to this clonotype: A read error may be the cause here, since a much bigger clone is one base away. V usage is TRBV29-1 and J usage is TRBJ1-2; D is ambiguous. The CDR3 spans 13 residues. With 4 bases removed from V and 5 bases from J, the gap between germline ends came to 14 bases. Germline assignment: CDR1 SQVTM and CDR2 ANQGSEA. The CDR3 nucleotides are TGCAGCGTTGGGTGGTACCGTAAATATGGCTACACCTTC. The encoded protein is CSVGWYRKYGYTF.

V usage is TRBV7-6 and J usage is TRBJ1-4, with D unresolved. The length of the CDR3 is 14 residues. Germline CDR1 SGHVS, CDR2 FNYEAQ. V lost 6 bases, J lost 5 bases, and 13 bases lay in between. CDR3 residues: CASSIGGQNEKLFF. In DNA, the CDR3 is TGTGCCAGCAGTATAGGTGGGCAAAATGAAAAACTGTTTTTT.

CDR3 coding DNA: TGTGCCAGCAGCGATCGAGAGGCGGGCCTCTCTGGAAACACCATATATTTT. Translation: CASSDREAGLSGNTIYF. This sequence joins TRBV13 and TRBJ1-3; D is uncertain. CDR1 PRHDT and CDR2 FYEKMQ come from the germline V gene (reference sequence). V was cut by 5 bases and J by 0 bases, with 17 bases left in between. The length of the CDR3 is 17 residues.

This clonotype is deemed medium-sized. The CDR3 is CASSPIAGADTQYF. DNA of the CDR3: TGTGCCAGCAGTCCTATAGCGGGAGCAGATACGCAGTATTTT. This chain connects TRBV6-5 to TRBJ2-3; 9 bases are a match to TRBD2. CDR3 size: 14 residues. Germline V lookup: CDR1 MNHEY, CDR2 SVGAGI. J gave up 4 bases and V 5 bases, and 4 bases lay outside the gene matches.

This clonotype was counted between two and nine times. The rearrangement links TRBV6-5 to TRBJ1-4; a weak D match, TRBD1 (6 bases). Germline CDR1 is MNHEY and CDR2 is SVGAGI. The CDR3 contains 15 residues. The ends were cut back, 6 bases at V and 3 bases at J, with 14 bases in the middle. The CDR3 reads CASSEGGGANEKLFF. DNA for the CDR3: TGTGCCAGCAGCGAAGGGGGGGGGGCTAATGAAAAACTGTTTTTT.

CDR3 sequence reads: CASSFSGLVEETQYF. The CDR3 nucleotides read TGTGCCAGCAGCTTCTCCGGGCTAGTCGAAGAGACCCAGTACTTC. The chain uses TRBV7-2 and TRBJ2-5; no clear D gene. The V end lost 3 bases, the J end lost 3 bases, and 14 bases lay between the germline ends. This CDR3 is 15 amino acids long. Germline-derived CDR1 and CDR2 are SGHTA and FQGNSA.

J is TRBJ2-7 and V is TRBV10-3; 7 positions match TRBD1. CDR3 size: 13 residues. Germline V lookup: CDR1 ENHRY, CDR2 SYGVKD. V gave up 7 bases and J gave up 5 bases; unmatched junction bases: 8. The chain's CDR3 is CAITQGVLDEQYF. DNA for the CDR3: TGTGCCATCACCCAGGGGGTCCTGGACGAGCAGTACTTC.

This clonotype was picked up a small number of times. This chain connects TRBV24-1 to TRBJ2-1, with D possibly matching TRBD2 (5 bases). The CDR3 extends over 14 amino acids. The ends were cut back, 3 bases at V and 5 bases at J, with 10 bases in the middle. CDR1 is KGHDR, CDR2 SFDVKD, per germline. CDR3 in amino acids: CATSDPGVHNEQFF. CDR3 bases: TGTGCCACCAGTGATCCCGGGGTACACAATGAGCAGTTCTTC.

The rearrangement links TRBV6-6 to TRBJ1-3, with a possible D match to TRBD1 (5 bases). The length of the CDR3 is 17 residues. The germline V gene encodes CDR1 MNHNY and CDR2 SVGAGI (reference sequence). V lost 10 bases and J lost 0, with 22 bases in between. CDR3: CATRTGPLYNSGNTIYF. CDR3 DNA sequence: TGTGCCACCCGAACAGGCCCACTCTATAACTCTGGAAACACCATATATTTT.

The rearrangement joins TRBV20-1 to TRBJ2-7; D gene unclear. Per germline, CDR1 DFQATT and CDR2 SNEGSKA (reference sequence). V was clipped by 0 bases and J by 1 base, with 7 bases between them. The CDR3 has 13 residues. CDR3 residues: CSARDSRSYEQYF. The CDR3 nucleotides are TGCAGTGCTAGAGATTCGCGGTCCTACGAGCAGTACTTC.

The chain couples TRBV7-9 to TRBJ2-1, with 13 bases aligning to TRBD2. V trimming: 5 bases; J trimming: 9 bases; junction bases outside the gene matches: 10. The CDR3 runs 16 residues. CDR1 and CDR2 from the germline V gene are SEHNR and FQNEAQ (reference sequence). This chain's CDR3 is CASSETGLAGRGEQFF. The CDR3 DNA reads TGTGCCAGCAGCGAAACGGGACTAGCGGGGAGGGGTGAGCAGTTCTTC. Based on the CDR3 plus reference TRBV7-9 and TRBJ2-1, the full variable domain is DTGVSQNPRHKITKRGQNVTFRCDPISEHNRLYWYRQTLGQGPEFLTYFQNEAQLEKSRLLSDRFSAERPKGSFSTLEIQRTEQGDSAMYLCASSETGLAGRGEQFFGPGTRLTVL.

The sample holds a few counts of this clonotype. The gene calls are TRBV30 and TRBJ2-1; 8 bases fit TRBD2. V lost 3 bases to trimming and J lost 9 bases; unmatched junction nucleotides: 1. The germline CDR1 and CDR2 sequences are GTSNPN and SVGIG (reference sequence). This CDR3 spans 11 amino acids. The CDR3: CAWSTSGEQFF. The CDR3 nucleotides are TGTGCCTGGAGCACTAGCGGTGAGCAGTTCTTC.

Only a few counts were recorded for this clonotype. V usage is TRBV6-5 and J usage is TRBJ2-7; TRBD1 agrees at 11 bases. V trimming: 6 bases; J trimming: 5 bases; junction bases outside the gene matches: 3. Germline CDR1 reads MNHEY; CDR2 reads SVGAGI. The CDR3 contains 13 residues. The CDR3 loop reads CASSRTGGHEQYF. Written as DNA, the CDR3 is TGTGCCAGCAGCAGGACAGGGGGCCACGAGCAGTACTTC.

By share, this clonotype counts as medium-sized. The V gene is TRBV19, the J gene TRBJ2-7; D remains unclear. Germline CDR1 reads LNHDA; CDR2 reads SQIVND (reference sequence). V lost 7 bases and J lost 2, with 15 bases in between. The CDR3 is made up of 14 amino acids. The chain's CDR3 is CASIPQVFPYEQYF. CDR3 sequence (DNA): TGTGCCAGTATCCCGCAGGTCTTTCCCTACGAGCAGTACTTC.

Judged by abundance, this clonotype is medium-sized (0.01 to 0.1%). This chain uses TRBV19 with TRBJ2-2; 12 bases map to TRBD2. The CDR3 is made up of 19 amino acids. Germline V gene sequence: CDR1 LNHDA, CDR2 SQIVND (reference sequence). Unmatched junction bases numbered 17, after V lost 8 bases and J lost 4 bases. The CDR3 region has the DNA TGTGCCAGTTACGGACTAGCGGGATTGAACATCTTTGCCACCGGGGAGCTGTTTTTT. Translation gives CASYGLAGLNIFATGELFF. The entire variable domain, with the rest obtained from reference TRBV19 and TRBJ2-2, is as follows: DGGITQSPKYLFRKEGQNVTLSCEQNLNHDAMYWYRQDPGQGLRLIYYSQIVNDFQKGDIAEGYSVSREKKESFPLTVTSAQKNPTAFYLCASYGLAGLNIFATGELFFGEGSRLTVL.

This clonotype was seen only once. A read error may explain this, as a much larger clone is one base away. This chain connects TRBV19 to TRBJ1-6; no reliable D call. Trimming pared 10 bases from V and 7 bases from J, leaving 20 bases between. Germline values: CDR1 LNHDA, CDR2 SQIVND (reference sequence). The CDR3 consists of 15 residues. The DNA for the CDR3 is TGTGCCACCCTACACGAGGAGGGTAGAAATTCACCCCTCCACTTT. Protein sequence: CATLHEEGRNSPLHF.

As to this clonotype: The junction departs from germline at one end; a sequencing error may be responsible. V is TRBV12-3 or TRBV12-4 and J is TRBJ2-1; D is possibly TRBD1 or TRBD2 (6 bases each). This CDR3 has 17 amino acids. As DNA, the CDR3 is TGTGCCAGCAGTTTCGGTTTCGGGGGCATCTCCTACAATGAGCAGTTCTTT. It yields the protein CASSFGFGGISYNEQFF.

This clonotype is classed as medium-sized. The DNA of the CDR3 is TGCAGCGTTGAAGTCGGGACACTTACCTACGAGCAGTACTTC. This sequence encodes CSVEVGTLTYEQYF. The chain recombines TRBV29-1 with TRBJ2-7; a weak D match, TRBD1 (6 bases). Per germline, CDR1 SQVTM and CDR2 ANQGSEA. With 1 base removed from V and 2 bases from J, the gap between germline ends came to 12 bases. The CDR3 is 14 amino acids.

This clonotype appeared a few times. V is TRBV7-9 and J is TRBJ1-1; tentative D call: TRBD1 (6 bases). From germline, CDR1 is SEHNR and CDR2 FQNEAQ (reference sequence). The CDR3 spans 14 residues. Trimming took off 5 bases at V and 4 bases at J, with 14 bases between the two ends. The CDR3 DNA follows: TGTGCCAGCAGCCTGGGAGGGGGGACCACTGAAGCTTTCTTT. This gives the protein CASSLGGGTTEAFF.

This clonotype was detected many times. The chain employs TRBV19 and TRBJ2-7; 10 bases align to TRBD1. The CDR3 spans 13 residues. After removal of 5 bases from V and 6 bases from J, the junction contained 4 bases not matched to a gene. The germline CDR1 and CDR2 sequences are LNHDA and SQIVND (reference sequence). The CDR3 coding sequence is TGTGCCAGTAGTCCGACAGGGGGCGGCGAGCAGTACTTC. The encoded protein is CASSPTGGGEQYF.

A few counts support this clonotype. CDR3 in amino acids: CATSEAGETQYF. The DNA of the CDR3 is TGTGCCACCAGTGAAGCGGGGGAGACCCAGTACTTC. The rearrangement links TRBV24-1 to TRBJ2-5; TRBD2 agrees at 7 bases. Germline values: CDR1 KGHDR, CDR2 SFDVKD. V gave up 4 bases and J gave up 5 bases; unmatched junction bases: 0. The CDR3 covers 12 residues.

V and J are TRBV20-1 and TRBJ2-7; D might be TRBD1 (5 bases). The V gene lost 2 bases and the J gene lost 4 bases, with 12 bases spanning the gap. Germline loops: CDR1 DFQATT, CDR2 SNEGSKA (reference sequence). This CDR3 spans 13 amino acids. DNA for the CDR3: TGCAGTGCTAGACAGGGCTTAGGTTACGAGCAGTACTTC. It translates to CSARQGLGYEQYF.

The V and J genes are TRBV30 and TRBJ1-5; D ambiguous. CDR1 is GTSNPN, CDR2 SVGIG, per germline (reference sequence). Trimming took 5 bases from V and 0 from J, leaving 11 bases between them. CDR3 length: 14 residues. The CDR3 sequence is CAWSAVDSNQPQHF. CDR3 DNA sequence: TGTGCCTGGTCCGCAGTAGATAGCAATCAGCCCCAGCATTTT.

This clonotype was counted ten times or more. J is TRBJ2-3 and V is TRBV19; 9 bases are shared with TRBD1. V dropped 4 bases and J dropped 3; count of bases not matched to a gene: 5. This CDR3 is 15 amino acids long. Germline lookup yields CDR1 LNHDA and CDR2 SQIVND (reference sequence). The CDR3 protein is CASSTQGARTDTQYF. The CDR3 region has the DNA TGTGCCAGTAGTACACAGGGGGCCCGGACAGATACGCAGTATTTT.

For this clonotype: This may arise from a read error, as a much more abundant clone is one base away. The chain links TRBV19 to TRBJ2-6, with D possibly being TRBD2 (6 bases). V shed 1 base and J shed 2 bases, with 9 bases lying between them. Germline loops: CDR1 LNHDA, CDR2 SQIVND (reference sequence). This CDR3 region has 16 residues. This CDR3 reads CASSIGSGAGANVLTF. In DNA, the CDR3 is TGTGCCAGTAGTATAGGGTCGGGGGCTGGGGCCAACGTCCTGACTTTC.